Listed below are T cell receptor beta chains from one sample, sequenced in a study of shared clonotypes between healthy human individuals. Using immunoSEQ multiplex PCR, the repertoire was profiled, and TCRdb retains in-frame clones only, with some absent. The sample contains about 480,000 clones, about four fifths of which appear only once. Sequenced: PBMCs. The source is a woman in her thirties or forties in good health. Some clones in this sample may be carry-over from other donors' samples. Each CDR3 is given with its conserved first and last residue. D genes are given only for firm matches. Only part of the rows carry a size: once, few, many, or a class if the clone is expanded.

v_call	d_call	clone_size	j_call	cdr3_nt	cdr3_aa
TRBV5-4	-	-	TRBJ2-1	TGTGCCAGCAGCTTGGATTGGGCCCCGAGAGGCAATGAGCAGTTCTTC	CASSLDWAPRGNEQFF
TRBV7-3	-	-	TRBJ2-3	TGTGCCAGCAGCTTGGGAAAGGGGTCCCGGGGGTATTTT	CASSLGKGSRGYF
TRBV19	-	once	TRBJ1-2	TGTGCCAGTAGAACAGGGAAGGATGGCTACACCTTC	CASRTGKDGYTF
TRBV6-6	-	-	TRBJ1-5	TGTGCCAGCAGTTACTCAAGGGGAGGCTCGCCCCAGCATTTT	CASSYSRGGSPQHF
TRBV5-1	-	-	TRBJ1-4	TGCGCCAGCAGCCTAGGGGATTCTAATGAAAAACTGTTTTTT	CASSLGDSNEKLFF
TRBV9	TRBD2	-	TRBJ2-2	TGTGCCAGCAGCGTATCCCGGGGTAGCGGGAACCGGGCCGGGGAGCTGTTTTTT	CASSVSRGSGNRAGELFF
TRBV30	-	-	TRBJ1-1	TGTGCCTGGACGGCACGGACGAACACTGAAGCTTTCTTT	CAWTARTNTEAFF
TRBV7-8	-	-	TRBJ2-1	TGTGCCAGCAGCCCAAGGGGGTACAATGAGCAGTTCTTC	CASSPRGYNEQFF
TRBV7-8	TRBD2	-	TRBJ2-7	TGTGCCAGCAGGGCTGTGACTAGCGGGGGCTACGAGCAGTACTTC	CASRAVTSGGYEQYF
TRBV6-5	-	-	TRBJ2-7	TGTGCCAGCACCGGACGAGGGTACGAGCAGTACTTC	CASTGRGYEQYF
TRBV5-1	TRBD1	-	TRBJ2-5	TGCGCCAGCAGGGCGACATACAGGGGGCTTGGACAAGAGACCCAGTACTTC	CASRATYRGLGQETQYF
TRBV2	TRBD1	-	TRBJ1-5	TGTGCCAGCAGGAGCGACAGGGGGGGAGGGCCCCAGCATTTT	CASRSDRGGGPQHF
TRBV4-2	TRBD1	few	TRBJ2-1	TGTGCCAGCAGCCAAGCCGGGACAGGGGTGAACAATGAGCAGTTCTTC	CASSQAGTGVNNEQFF
TRBV6-5	-	-	TRBJ2-7	-	CASSFGPGIYEQYF
TRBV7-6	-	many	TRBJ1-1	TGTGCCAGCAGCTTAAGGTACGGGAACACTGAAGCTTTCTTT	CASSLRYGNTEAFF
TRBV5-1	-	few	TRBJ1-1	TGCGCCAGCAGCTTGGACCCACAGAACACTGAAGCTTTCTTT	CASSLDPQNTEAFF
TRBV9	-	-	TRBJ2-7	TGTGCCAGCAGCGTAGGAAGCACGTCGGTTTACGAGCAGTACTTC	CASSVGSTSVYEQYF
TRBV7-8	-	once	TRBJ2-1	TGTGCCAGCAGCTTAGTGGCGAGCACCTCCTACAATGAGCAGTTCTTC	CASSLVASTSYNEQFF